This T cell receptor beta chain came from a study of cytomegalovirus exposure and HLA in healthy donors. PCR was performed using 60 Vbeta and 13 Jbeta primers. Clones were read by immunoSEQ multiplex PCR, and TCRdb kept only the in-frame ones, dropping some. The data contain about 160,000 clones, 70% to 80% of them singletons. V lost 8 bases and J 7 bases, leaving 20 bases between the germline ends. Germline V gives CDR1 MNHEY, CDR2 SMNVEV (reference sequence). The CDR3 totals 15 residues. On this clone: Its antigen is not known.

Study conclusions and caveats: As was reported, the classifier diagnosed cytomegalovirus status with high specificity and sensitivity. CMV serostatus was the only immune exposure information that was available.

The TCR comes from a woman aged 40-49 years in good health and CMV-seronegative. Specimen: PBMCs. The V gene is TRBV27, the J gene TRBJ1-4, with a possible D match to TRBD1 (5 bases). The CDR3 spells CASGSGGAGIEKLFF. The CDR3 DNA sequence: TGTGCCAGCGGGTCAGGAGGGGCGGGTATTGAAAAACTGTTTTTT.